These T cell receptor beta chains were read from a single sample in a study of T-cell memory formation after mild COVID-19. TCRdb reprocessed the 5' RACE reads via MiXCR and lists one record per CDR3 protein. There are tens of thousands of distinct CDR3 sequences in the sample; about 12% occur only once, and over 20% lies in the top ten. Sequenced sample: PBMCs or a T cell subset sorted from them (not recorded which). These receptors originate from a man between 18 and 29 years old who had mild COVID-19 (a few samples of this study predate the infection). Cell type and time point are not known. Both conserved end residues are trimmed from each CDR3. Each record gives: CDR3 protein, V gene, clone size, J gene. Expanded clones are given a class, and other clones once, few, many or no size at all.

ASSLNTGNTEAF TRBV12-3/TRBV12-4 NA TRBJ1-1
SARGSRQAYNEQF TRBV20-1 many TRBJ2-1
ASSKEVGSSYNEQF TRBV11-2 many TRBJ2-1
ASSNTGGTEAF TRBV6-1 NA TRBJ1-1
ASSYPPGTSYEQY TRBV6-2/TRBV6-3 NA TRBJ2-7
ATGNRDRGYDEQF TRBV6-6 few TRBJ2-1
ASSFPDSPLH TRBV27 NA TRBJ1-6
AISSPLAKNIQY TRBV10-3 many TRBJ2-4
ASSVSRGNTEAF TRBV7-8 NA TRBJ1-1
ASSQGTGLYNEQF TRBV12-3/TRBV12-4 few TRBJ2-1
ASSTGLVTDTQY TRBV5-1 many TRBJ2-3
ASKSRQGLSSTDTQY TRBV6-6 NA TRBJ2-3
ASSSPKGTETQY TRBV7-9 NA TRBJ2-5
ASSPEQENGYT TRBV12-3/TRBV12-4 few TRBJ1-2
ASSQISGEQF TRBV4-1 many TRBJ2-1
ASGLGEVNTEAF TRBV7-9 NA TRBJ1-1
ASSLFKVTDTQY TRBV7-8 few TRBJ2-3
ASRGGDRGYEQY TRBV5-1 many TRBJ2-7
ASLGGGRGYT TRBV3-1 few TRBJ1-2
ASSRNRGYT TRBV7-9 once TRBJ1-2
ASSQGLQGFYEQY TRBV4-1 NA TRBJ2-7
SAGKTSGGIKGQF TRBV20-1 many TRBJ2-1
ASSPLPSAFAYNEQF TRBV6-5 few TRBJ2-1
ASSDLAGSNEQF TRBV6-4 few TRBJ2-1
SARRAGYSYEQY TRBV20-1 NA TRBJ2-7
ASSSRQGSYEQY TRBV7-2 few TRBJ2-7
ASSYSPVSTDTQY TRBV6-2/TRBV6-3 few TRBJ2-3
ATSDAGTYQPQH TRBV24-1 NA TRBJ1-5
ASHTIGAGGNTIY TRBV7-2 NA TRBJ1-3
ASGGTSGLDTQY TRBV25-1 many TRBJ2-3
ASSVGLAGYEQY TRBV2 NA TRBJ2-7
AQGQLGSGYT TRBV30 NA TRBJ1-2
ASSSGLDEQY TRBV7-2 many TRBJ2-7
ASSQRAVSNQPQH TRBV4-1 NA TRBJ1-5
ASSLGDAGNTIY TRBV5-1 NA TRBJ1-3
ASSHDDVQPQH TRBV3-1 NA TRBJ1-5
ASSLSSGGGNEKLF TRBV12-3/TRBV12-4 NA TRBJ1-4
ASRVRLGQGTDTQY TRBV7-2 NA TRBJ2-3
ASSFAQSYGYT TRBV28 NA TRBJ1-2
ASSRDQYNEQF TRBV5-1 few TRBJ2-1
ASSRRTGPTSTDTQY TRBV11-2 NA TRBJ2-3
SAAGTGGGREQF TRBV20-1 NA TRBJ2-1
ASSRGMDEQY TRBV19 few TRBJ2-7
SAHRDMGTEAF TRBV29-1 few TRBJ1-1
ASTPVNRGTEAF TRBV12-3/TRBV12-4 few TRBJ1-1
SARDSYNSPLH TRBV20-1 many TRBJ1-6
ASSVEGRGWEETQY TRBV9 NA TRBJ2-5
ASSQGFGGGYGYTQY TRBV4-2 NA TRBJ2-3
SAPATHDYEQY TRBV20-1 few TRBJ2-7
ASSQEPSLAGGPHTQY TRBV4-3 few TRBJ2-3
ASSDSAGLAGNEQF TRBV6-4 NA TRBJ2-1
ASSETGGARETQY TRBV5-4 few TRBJ2-5
SASVIGGRTDTQY TRBV20-1 NA TRBJ2-3
ASSEGAEF TRBV2 NA TRBJ2-1